These T cell receptor beta chains were read from a single sample in a study of technical replicates of blood from a handful of donors. TCRdb's table, derived via immunoSEQ multiplex PCR, lists solely in-frame clones and lacks some. Of more than 75,000 clones listed, about 94% are singletons. Sequenced material: T cells isolated from PBMCs. All receptors derive from a human donor in good health. CDR3s include the opening cysteine and the closing phenylalanine or tryptophan. The D gene is left open where the match is weak.

v_call,d_call,j_call,cdr3_aa
TRBV4-3,NA,TRBJ2-1,CASSQTVEGYNEQFF
TRBV10-3,NA,TRBJ1-1,CAISETGVRTEAFF
TRBV7-9,TRBD1,TRBJ2-1,CASSLDGTGVDEQFF
TRBV7-9,NA,TRBJ1-5,CASSQEGYSNQPQHF
TRBV15,NA,TRBJ2-2,CATRISGTGELFF
TRBV7-9,TRBD2,TRBJ2-7,CASGRAGEDHEQYF
TRBV4-1,NA,TRBJ1-3,CASSQGHSGNTIYF
TRBV4-1,NA,TRBJ2-5,CASSQEAPLLQETQYF
TRBV27,TRBD2,TRBJ2-7,CASSFGTSSYEQYF
TRBV20-1,NA,TRBJ2-7,CSAEDTYEQYF
TRBV11-3,NA,TRBJ2-1,CASSGEISSYNEQFF
TRBV19,TRBD1,TRBJ1-5,CASSGQDHSNQPQHF
TRBV30,NA,TRBJ2-5,CAWSVGQETQYF
TRBV7-9,NA,TRBJ1-1,CASSSGTEAFF
TRBV28,TRBD2,TRBJ2-2,CASSFPKGGRDTGELFF
TRBV10-3,TRBD1,TRBJ2-5,CAISGTAEETQYF
TRBV14,TRBD2,TRBJ2-4,CASSQVGSGNAKNIQYF
TRBV5-1,TRBD1,TRBJ2-1,CASTRQGTYNEQFF
TRBV7-2,NA,TRBJ1-1,CASSLKRYAGTQGAFF
TRBV7-9,NA,TRBJ1-1,CASSFIYRENTEAFF
TRBV5-6,TRBD1,TRBJ1-3,CASSLAGGTGNTIYF
TRBV5-5,NA,TRBJ1-1,CASSYGHFTEAFF
TRBV30,TRBD1,TRBJ1-4,CAWSSLSRGYEKLFF
TRBV27,TRBD1,TRBJ2-1,CASSAETGWGGDEQFF
TRBV7-7,NA,TRBJ2-1,CASSPDFYNEQFF
TRBV28,NA,TRBJ1-1,CASSEQGPMNTEAFF
TRBV19,NA,TRBJ1-4,CASNYGTSRNEKLFF
TRBV7-9,TRBD2,TRBJ2-3,CASRRGGTDTQYF
TRBV4-1,TRBD2,TRBJ2-1,CASSQALAGVNEQFF
TRBV28,TRBD2,TRBJ2-3,CASSPSGRGNILTDTQYF
TRBV7-9,NA,TRBJ2-5,CASNNRETQYF
TRBV4-3,TRBD2,TRBJ2-3,CASSQDKTSSGTDTQYF
TRBV28,TRBD1,TRBJ2-5,CASSRPGQRGETQYF